These 23 T cell receptor beta chains came from one sample sequenced in a study of PD-1 blockade in classical Hodgkin lymphoma (dated by TCRdb to between 2020 and 2021). Library preparation was by the immunoSEQ multiplex PCR assay. Not all clones reach the TCRdb copy of this immuneACCESS table, which keeps in-frame sequences only. Checked studies attribute under half of the gap to unresolved V genes and leave the rest unexplained. Recorded for this sample are roughly 140,000 clones; 78% of them occurred a single time. The leading ten clones occupy about 9.2% of the sample. The time point label, as the study defines it: cycle 2 day 1 (C2D1) of nivolumab. Relapse after autologous stem cell transplantation had occurred in all trial patients, and cohorts A, B and C were distinguished by prior brentuximab vedotin exposure. The sample was peripheral blood mononuclear cells (PBMCs), taken before the second cycle of nivolumab. Receptors originate from a human donor with classical Hodgkin lymphoma.

By share, this clone ranks as medium-sized. This chain links TRBV10-1 with TRBJ1-5; D uncertain. The CDR3 length is 14 residues. Trimming took off 5 bases at V and 0 bases at J, with 8 bases between the two ends. The V gene's germline CDR1 is WNHNN and CDR2 SYGVQD (reference sequence). The CDR3 region is CASSLGYSNQPQHF. CDR3 sequence (DNA): TGCGCCAGCAGTCTGGGATATAGCAATCAGCCCCAGCATTTT.

This rearrangement joins TRBV18 to TRBJ1-2; 9 bases match TRBD1. The germline V gene has CDR1 KGHSH and CDR2 LQKENI. The trim removed 2 bases at V and 6 bases at J, leaving 10 bases unmatched. The CDR3 spans 16 residues. The CDR3 DNA is TGTGCCAGCTCACCAGCTCCGACAGGGGGGGTAGATGGCTACACCTTC. Amino acids: CASSPAPTGGVDGYTF.

The chain has TRBV29-1 and TRBJ2-1; a weak D match, TRBD2 (7 bases). The CDR3 loop spans 12 amino acids. V was shortened by 8 bases and J by 6 bases, with 14 bases between the two germline ends. Per the germline V gene, CDR1 is SQVTM and CDR2 is ANQGSEA. The CDR3 DNA sequence: TGCAGCCCCCGGGGGGCGGGCAATGAGCAGTTCTTC. Amino acids: CSPRGAGNEQFF.

The chain recombines TRBV28 with TRBJ2-1; 7 nucleotides line up with TRBD1. V dropped 6 bases and J dropped 4; count of bases not matched to a gene: 12. This CDR3 contains 16 residues. Germline CDR1 is MDHEN and CDR2 is SYDVKM. CDR3 sequence reads: CASRSRRGQGYNEQFF. The CDR3, as DNA: TGTGCCAGCAGGTCTCGTAGGGGGCAGGGGTACAATGAGCAGTTCTTC.

CDR3 sequence reads: CASSNSPGTGVNMNTEAFF. The CDR3 DNA follows: TGTGCCAGCAGTAATAGTCCCGGGACAGGGGTCAACATGAACACTGAAGCTTTCTTT. V gene TRBV2 combines with J gene TRBJ1-1, with 10 bases matching TRBD1. This CDR3 region has 19 residues. V lost 5 bases, J lost 0 bases, and 15 bases stayed unmatched. Germline-derived CDR1 and CDR2 are SNHLY and FYNNEI.

This chain joins TRBV15 and TRBJ2-7; D may be TRBD1 (5 bases). Germline lookup yields CDR1 LNHNV and CDR2 YYDKDF (reference sequence). The germline V and J ends were trimmed by 0 bases and 0 bases, with 12 bases remaining between them. This CDR3 region has 16 residues. CDR3 nucleotide sequence: TGTGCCACCAGCAGAGATAAGGGGCGGCTCTCCTACGAGCAGTACTTC. It translates to CATSRDKGRLSYEQYF. The full variable domain, its missing parts supplied by reference TRBV15 and TRBJ2-7, is DAMVIQNPRYQVTQFGKPVTLSCSQTLNHNVMYWYQQKSSQAPKLLFHYYDKDFNNEADTPDNFQSRRPNTSFCFLDIRSPGLGDTAMYLCATSRDKGRLSYEQYFGPGTRLTVT.

The chain uses TRBV14 and TRBJ2-3, with D possibly being TRBD2 (5 bases). V was cut by 4 bases and J by 5 bases, with 16 bases left in between. Per germline, CDR1 SGHDN and CDR2 FVKESK. The CDR3 runs 15 residues. The CDR3 reads CASSPLGSGRDTQYF. The CDR3 DNA sequence: TGTGCCAGCAGCCCCCTGGGGAGCGGTCGAGATACGCAGTATTTT.

Regarding this clone: Mismatch with germline at one junction end may stem from a read error. J is TRBJ1-5 and V is TRBV6-1; no firm D call. The CDR3 loop spans 15 amino acids. CDR1 and CDR2 (germline): MNHNS, SASEGT. The CDR3 bases are TGTGCCATCAGTGAAACTGTTGGGAGCAATCAGCCCCAGCATTTT. It encodes CAISETVGSNQPQHF.

This sequence joins TRBV15 and TRBJ2-7, with D possibly matching TRBD1 (7 bases). Trimming pared 1 base from V and 6 bases from J, leaving 10 bases between. The CDR3 has 13 residues. The germline CDR1 and CDR2 sequences are LNHNV and YYDKDF (reference sequence). The CDR3 spells CATSRGQGGEQYF. CDR3 DNA: TGTGCCACCAGCAGAGGACAGGGAGGCGAGCAGTACTTC.

This clone was picked up many times. V gene TRBV2 combines with J gene TRBJ1-2; 9 bases agree with TRBD1. CDR3 length equals 14 residues. Germline V gene data show CDR1 as SNHLY and CDR2 as FYNNEI. V trimming: 7 bases; J trimming: 4 bases; junction bases outside the gene matches: 7. The CDR3 loop is CASTGDREAYGYTF. CDR3 coding DNA: TGTGCCAGCACCGGGGACAGGGAGGCCTATGGCTACACCTTC.

The chain has TRBV19 and TRBJ2-1, with 8 nucleotides matching TRBD2. The germline gives CDR1 LNHDA, CDR2 SQIVND (reference sequence). The CDR3 loop spans 13 amino acids. With 10 bases clipped from V and 2 bases from J, the junction kept 4 bases outside the gene matches. For the CDR3, the DNA is TGTGCCACACTAGCGGATACCTACAATGAGCAGTTCTTC. Translation gives CATLADTYNEQFF.

J is TRBJ2-3 and V is TRBV5-6, with TRBD2 matching over 12 bases. The junction had 4 bases not matched to a gene; V was cut back by 3 bases and J by 8 bases. Looked up from germline, CDR1 is SGHDT and CDR2 is YYEEEE. This CDR3 spans 14 amino acids. The CDR3 loop reads CASSSGLAGFTQYF. DNA of the CDR3: TGTGCCAGCAGCTCCGGACTAGCGGGGTTTACGCAGTATTTT.

The J gene is TRBJ1-5, the V gene TRBV2; D is unclear. Per germline, CDR1 SNHLY and CDR2 FYNNEI. The CDR3 contains 14 residues. The ends were cut back, 5 bases at V and 2 bases at J, with 10 bases in the middle. The CDR3 DNA reads as TGTGCCAGCAGTCAAGGCGGGGGCAATCAGCCCCAGCATTTT. Its protein is CASSQGGGNQPQHF.

The chain links TRBV5-4 to TRBJ2-1; D perhaps matches TRBD1 (5 bases). The germline V gene has CDR1 SGHNT and CDR2 YYREEE (reference sequence). The CDR3 length is 15 residues. Trimming left V 0 bases short and J 4 bases short, with 11 bases between. CDR3 nucleotides: TGTGCCAGCAGCTTGGATGGGGCACAGTACAATGAGCAGTTCTTC. This gives the protein CASSLDGAQYNEQFF.

The gene calls are TRBV19 and TRBJ1-2, with 7 bases matching TRBD1. J was trimmed by 0 bases and V by 7 bases; bases with no gene match: 5. Germline CDR1 is LNHDA and CDR2 is SQIVND (reference sequence). There are 14 residues in the CDR3. As DNA, the CDR3 is TGTGCCAGTACTTGGGGGACAGCTAACTATGGCTACACCTTC. Translating gives CASTWGTANYGYTF.

The rearrangement uses TRBV9 and TRBJ1-4; D is perhaps TRBD1 (5 bases). The CDR3 totals 16 residues. Trimming pared 2 bases from V and 4 bases from J, leaving 15 bases between. Germline CDR1 SGDLS, CDR2 YYNGEE. CDR3 DNA sequence: TGTGCCAGCAGCGTGGGATCTGGGGCCTTTAATGAAAAACTGTTTTTT. It yields the protein CASSVGSGAFNEKLFF.

The rearrangement joins TRBV5-1 to TRBJ1-5; 7 positions agree with TRBD1. Trimming took 4 bases from V and 2 from J; bases not matched to a gene: 3. This CDR3 is built from 14 residues. The germline gives CDR1 SGHRS, CDR2 YFSETQ. This CDR3 reads CASSRGTGNQPQHF. The CDR3 DNA is TGCGCCAGCAGCAGAGGGACAGGCAATCAGCCCCAGCATTTT.

This chain links TRBV2 with TRBJ1-1; D perhaps matches TRBD1 (5 bases). Germline V lookup: CDR1 SNHLY, CDR2 FYNNEI. V lost 7 bases to trimming and J lost 0 bases, with 9 bases between them. This CDR3 contains 13 residues. CDR3: CASIPDMNTEAFF. DNA of the CDR3: TGTGCCAGCATACCGGACATGAACACTGAAGCTTTCTTT. Full variable domain (missing parts from reference TRBV2 and TRBJ1-1): EPEVTQTPSHQVTQMGQEVILRCVPISNHLYFYWYRQILGQKVEFLVSFYNNEISEKSEIFDDQFSVERPDGSNFTLKIRSTKLEDSAMYFCASIPDMNTEAFFGQGTRLTVV.

This rearrangement joins TRBV18 to TRBJ2-7; perhaps TRBD2 as D (5 bases). The V gene lost 3 bases and the J gene lost 4 bases, with 7 bases spanning the gap. Germline CDR1 is KGHSH and CDR2 is LQKENI. The CDR3 runs to 12 residues. CDR3 nucleotide sequence: TGTGCCAGCTCACCTGCGGGTTACGAGCAGTACTTC. Its protein is CASSPAGYEQYF.

The chain employs TRBV4-1 and TRBJ1-2, with unresolved D. V lost 3 bases and J 2 bases, leaving 13 bases between the germline ends. This CDR3 has 15 amino acids. CDR1 MGHRA and CDR2 YSYEKL come from the germline V gene. This CDR3 is CASSQLGRRNYGYTF. CDR3 coding DNA: TGCGCCAGCAGCCAGCTTGGCAGACGGAACTATGGCTACACCTTC.

V and J are TRBV5-1 and TRBJ2-7, with 10 bases aligning to TRBD2. The CDR3 extends over 22 amino acids. J lost 0 bases, V lost 0 bases, and 21 bases had no gene match. CDR1 SGHRS and CDR2 YFSETQ come from the germline V gene. CDR3 bases: TGCGCCAGCAGCTTGGCACCGGTGGCTAGCGGGAGCGTCGTGGGGAGCTCCTACGAGCAGTACTTC. This gives the protein CASSLAPVASGSVVGSSYEQYF.

The V gene is TRBV19, the J gene TRBJ2-7, with D possibly being TRBD1 or TRBD2 (6 bases each). From germline, CDR1 is LNHDA and CDR2 SQIVND (reference sequence). With 3 bases removed from V and 3 bases from J, the gap between germline ends came to 21 bases. This CDR3 contains 17 residues. As DNA, the CDR3 is TGTGCCAGTAGTATTGCGAGATGGGGGGCGGATGGCTACGAGCAGTACTTC. Its translation: CASSIARWGADGYEQYF.

The CDR3 coding sequence is TGCAGCGAAACTAGCGGGTTAACCTACGAGCAGTACTTC. Its translation is CSETSGLTYEQYF. The chain is built from TRBV29-1 and TRBJ2-7; TRBD2 matches at 9 bases. V lost 7 bases and J lost 2; bases outside the gene matches: 6. CDR1 and CDR2 from the germline V gene are SQVTM and ANQGSEA. CDR3 length: 13 residues.